This T cell receptor (beta chain) derives from a study of CD8 T cells in Susac syndrome. This clonotype is a singleton in its sample. Its antigen is as yet unknown. The CDR3 has 16 amino acids. Trimming took 5 bases from V and 5 from J; bases not matched to a gene: 14. Germline V gene data show CDR1 as SGHAT and CDR2 as FQNNGV. Study results and limitations: Individuals included in the TCR sequencing and HLA analysis were acknowledged by the study to be relatively few in number.

RNA amounts of roughly 0.45 to 1 ug underwent reverse transcription with random hexamers. One entry per CDR3 protein results from TCRdb running MiXCR on the immunoSEQ multiplex PCR reads. The sample includes 100,000 or so distinct CDR3 sequences, around 93% of them seen just once. The sample taken for sequencing was CD8+ T cells from PBMCs. The clonotype comes from a human donor in good health. The rearrangement links TRBV11-2 to TRBJ2-5; 7 nucleotides line up with TRBD1. CDR3 nucleotides: TGTGCCAGCAGCCCAGGGGACAGACCTTTGGGGGAGACCCAGTACTTC. It encodes CASSPGDRPLGETQYF.